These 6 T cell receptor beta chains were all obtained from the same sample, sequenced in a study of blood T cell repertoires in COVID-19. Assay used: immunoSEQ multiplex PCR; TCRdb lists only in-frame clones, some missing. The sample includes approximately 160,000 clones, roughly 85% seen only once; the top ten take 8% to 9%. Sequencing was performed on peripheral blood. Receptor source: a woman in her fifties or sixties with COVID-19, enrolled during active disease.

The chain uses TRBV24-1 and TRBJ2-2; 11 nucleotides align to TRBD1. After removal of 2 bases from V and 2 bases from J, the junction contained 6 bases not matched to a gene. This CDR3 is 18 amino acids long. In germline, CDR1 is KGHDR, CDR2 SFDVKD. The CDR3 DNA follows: TGTGCCACCAGTGATTCCCCGGGACAGGGGGTAAACACCGGGGAGCTGTTTTTT. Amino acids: CATSDSPGQGVNTGELFF.

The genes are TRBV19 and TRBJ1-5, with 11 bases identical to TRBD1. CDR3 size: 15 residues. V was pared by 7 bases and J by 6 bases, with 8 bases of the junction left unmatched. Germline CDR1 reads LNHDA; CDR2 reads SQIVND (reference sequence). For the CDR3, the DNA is TGTGCCAGTAAAGCCGGACAGGGGGCCCCTCAGCCCCAGCATTTT. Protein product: CASKAGQGAPQPQHF. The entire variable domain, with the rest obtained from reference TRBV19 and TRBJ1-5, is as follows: DGGITQSPKYLFRKEGQNVTLSCEQNLNHDAMYWYRQDPGQGLRLIYYSQIVNDFQKGDIAEGYSVSREKKESFPLTVTSAQKNPTAFYLCASKAGQGAPQPQHFGDGTRLSIL.

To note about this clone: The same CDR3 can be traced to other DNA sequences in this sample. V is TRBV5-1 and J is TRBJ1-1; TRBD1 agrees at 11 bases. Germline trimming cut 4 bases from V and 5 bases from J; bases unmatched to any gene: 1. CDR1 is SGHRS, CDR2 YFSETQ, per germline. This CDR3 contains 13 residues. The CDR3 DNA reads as TGCGCCAGCAGCAGGGACAGGGGGACTGAAGCTTTCTTT. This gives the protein CASSRDRGTEAFF.

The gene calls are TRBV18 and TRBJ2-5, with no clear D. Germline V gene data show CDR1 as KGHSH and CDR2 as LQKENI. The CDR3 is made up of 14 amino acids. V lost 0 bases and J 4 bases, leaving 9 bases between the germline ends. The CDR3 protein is CASSPPPSGETQYF. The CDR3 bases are TGTGCCAGCTCACCACCCCCCAGTGGAGAGACCCAGTACTTC.

CDR3 DNA: TGTGCCAGCAGCCCGGTCGACTATGGCTACACCTTC. Translated: CASSPVDYGYTF. The gene calls are TRBV14 and TRBJ1-2; D gene unclear. CDR3 length: 12 amino acids. Germline V lookup: CDR1 SGHDN, CDR2 FVKESK. Trimming removed 4 bases from V and 3 bases from J, with 6 bases in between.

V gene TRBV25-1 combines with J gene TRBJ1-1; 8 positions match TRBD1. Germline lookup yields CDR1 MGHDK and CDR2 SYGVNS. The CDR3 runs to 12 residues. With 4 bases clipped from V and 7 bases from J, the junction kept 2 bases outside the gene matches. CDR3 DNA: TGTGCCAGCAGTGGACAGGGGAGTGAAGCTTTCTTT. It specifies CASSGQGSEAFF.